This T cell receptor (beta chain) was sequenced for a study of T cells in Graves' hyperthyroidism and ophthalmopathy. Study-wide findings and caveats: The majority of expanded thyroid clonotypes above 0.001 also appeared in blood. A model of 13 V-J features distinguished ophthalmopathy from stable hyperthyroidism.

Hyperthyroidism in the patients, aged 18 to 65, was newly diagnosed and under 2 months in duration. Patients were excluded because of uncontrolled infection, other autoimmune disease, pregnancy or lactation. TCR beta CDR3 regions were amplified from RNA transcripts. Using the HTBI primer set, a first-round RT-PCR was run on the TCR CDR3. TCRdb re-analysed the multiplex PCR reads in MiXCR, keeping a single row per CDR3 protein. The repertoire includes roughly 300,000 distinct CDR3 sequences, roughly 13% of them detected once, and approximately 25% sits in the top ten. CDR3 size: 12 residues. Germline lookup yields CDR1 SNHLY and CDR2 FYNNEI. Trimming took 10 bases from V and 0 from J, leaving 10 bases between them. This clonotype was detected many times. Its cognate antigen is unknown.

The specimen was blood. This chain uses TRBV2 with TRBJ2-7; D is undetermined. The source is a woman aged 25-40 years with Graves' hyperthyroidism. The CDR3 coding sequence is TGTGCCACCGGACCGAGCTCCTACGAGCAGTACTTC. This gives the protein CATGPSSYEQYF.